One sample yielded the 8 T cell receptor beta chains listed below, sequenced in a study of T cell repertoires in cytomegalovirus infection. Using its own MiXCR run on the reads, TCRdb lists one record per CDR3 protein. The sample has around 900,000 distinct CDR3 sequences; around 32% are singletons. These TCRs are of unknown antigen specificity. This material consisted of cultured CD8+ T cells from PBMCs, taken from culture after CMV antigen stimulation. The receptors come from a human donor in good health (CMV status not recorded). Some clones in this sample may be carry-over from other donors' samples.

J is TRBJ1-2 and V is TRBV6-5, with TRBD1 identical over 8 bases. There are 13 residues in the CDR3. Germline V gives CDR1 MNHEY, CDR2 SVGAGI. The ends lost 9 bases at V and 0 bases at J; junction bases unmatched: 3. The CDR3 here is CASQGAANYGYTF. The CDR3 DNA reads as TGTGCCAGTCAGGGGGCCGCTAACTATGGCTACACCTTC.

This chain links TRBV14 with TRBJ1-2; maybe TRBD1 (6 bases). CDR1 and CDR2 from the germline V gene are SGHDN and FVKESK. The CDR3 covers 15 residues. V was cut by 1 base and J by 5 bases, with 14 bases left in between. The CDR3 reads CASSQGIRDTYGYTF. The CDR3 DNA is TGTGCCAGCAGCCAAGGGATCCGGGACACTTATGGCTACACCTTC.

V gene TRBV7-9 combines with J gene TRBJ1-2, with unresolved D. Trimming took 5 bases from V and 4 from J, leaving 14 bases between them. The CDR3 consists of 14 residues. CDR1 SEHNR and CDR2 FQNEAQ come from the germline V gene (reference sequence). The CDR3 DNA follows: TGTGCCAGCAGCCCACGGACGATGATCTATGGCTACACCTTC. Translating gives CASSPRTMIYGYTF.

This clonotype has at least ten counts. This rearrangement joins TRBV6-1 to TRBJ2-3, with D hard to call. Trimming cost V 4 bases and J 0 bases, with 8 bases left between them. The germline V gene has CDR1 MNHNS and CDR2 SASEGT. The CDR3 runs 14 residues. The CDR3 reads CASSGNPSTDTQYF. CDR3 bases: TGTGCCAGCAGTGGGAATCCTAGCACAGATACGCAGTATTTT.

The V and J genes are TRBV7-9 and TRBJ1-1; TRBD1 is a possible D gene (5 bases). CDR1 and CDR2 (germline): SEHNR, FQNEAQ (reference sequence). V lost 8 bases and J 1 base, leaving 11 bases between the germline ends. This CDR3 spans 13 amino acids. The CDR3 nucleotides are TGTGCCAGCGGCCGACAGACGAACACTGAAGCTTTCTTT. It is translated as CASGRQTNTEAFF.

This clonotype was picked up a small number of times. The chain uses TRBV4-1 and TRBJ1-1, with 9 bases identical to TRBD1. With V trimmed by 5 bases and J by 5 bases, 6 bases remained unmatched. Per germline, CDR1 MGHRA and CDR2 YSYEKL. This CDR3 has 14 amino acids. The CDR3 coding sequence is TGCGCCAGCAGCTTACAGACAGGGGGTACTGAAGCTTTCTTT. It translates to CASSLQTGGTEAFF.

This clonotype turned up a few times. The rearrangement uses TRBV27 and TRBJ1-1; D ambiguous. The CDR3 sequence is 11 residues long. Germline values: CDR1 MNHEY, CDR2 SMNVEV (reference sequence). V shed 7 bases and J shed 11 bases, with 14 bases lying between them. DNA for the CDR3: TGTGCCAGCATAGGTGGGGAAGGGGCTTTCTTT. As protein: CASIGGEGAFF.

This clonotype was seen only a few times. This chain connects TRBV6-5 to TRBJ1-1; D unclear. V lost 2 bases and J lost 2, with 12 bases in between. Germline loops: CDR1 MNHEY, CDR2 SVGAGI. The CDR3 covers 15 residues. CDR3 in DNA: TGTGCCAGCAGTTACGATTGGCAGGTTAACACTGAAGCTTTCTTT. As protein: CASSYDWQVNTEAFF.